This entry lists 26 T cell receptor beta chains sequenced from one sample in a study of cytomegalovirus exposure and HLA in healthy donors. PCR involved 60 Vbeta and 13 Jbeta primers. Using immunoSEQ multiplex PCR, the repertoire was profiled, and TCRdb retains in-frame clones only, with some absent. The table shows 200,000 to 250,000 clones, with roughly 83% occurring only once. The specimen was PBMCs. The source of these receptors is a boy between 2 and 10 years old in good health and CMV-seronegative.

The chain combines TRBV5-6 with TRBJ2-1; TRBD2 might be the D (6 bases). V was trimmed by 0 bases and J by 8 bases, leaving 12 bases between them. Germline CDR1 is SGHDT and CDR2 is YYEEEE. The CDR3 totals 14 residues. CDR3 region: CASSLVSGGDEQFF. For the CDR3, the DNA is TGTGCCAGCAGCTTGGTAAGTGGAGGGGATGAGCAGTTCTTC.

The CDR3 sequence: CASSEVGLGLEQYF. The CDR3, as DNA: TGTGCCAGCAGTGAAGTCGGACTCGGGCTCGAGCAGTACTTC. The chain has TRBV6-1 and TRBJ2-7; D may be TRBD2 (5 bases). CDR3 length: 14 amino acids. Germline V gene sequence: CDR1 MNHNS, CDR2 SASEGT. Trimming cost V 1 base and J 6 bases, with 13 bases left between them.

This clone has a single count. The chain joins TRBV2 to TRBJ1-3; D remains unclear. V gave up 5 bases and J gave up 4 bases, with 15 bases separating them. This CDR3 contains 15 residues. The V gene's germline CDR1 is SNHLY and CDR2 FYNNEI. For the CDR3, the DNA is TGTGCCAGCAGTTCCGGACCGGGAGGCGGAAACACCATATATTTT. Residues: CASSSGPGGGNTIYF. Combining the CDR3 with reference TRBV2 and TRBJ1-3 gives the whole variable domain EPEVTQTPSHQVTQMGQEVILRCVPISNHLYFYWYRQILGQKVEFLVSFYNNEISEKSEIFDDQFSVERPDGSNFTLKIRSTKLEDSAMYFCASSSGPGGGNTIYFGEGSWLTVV.

The J gene is TRBJ2-1, the V gene TRBV9; 7 positions match TRBD1. Germline V gives CDR1 SGDLS, CDR2 YYNGEE. CDR3 length equals 13 residues. After removal of 7 bases from V and 5 bases from J, the junction contained 6 bases not matched to a gene. CDR3 loop: CASGRGRDNEQFF. The CDR3 DNA reads TGTGCCAGCGGCAGGGGGAGAGACAATGAGCAGTTCTTC.

The chain uses TRBV5-1 and TRBJ2-5, with D maybe TRBD2 (6 bases). Germline V gene sequence: CDR1 SGHRS, CDR2 YFSETQ. The CDR3 has 14 amino acids. V dropped 2 bases and J dropped 1 base, with 9 bases sitting between them. The CDR3 DNA reads TGCGCCAGCAGCTTCGGGAGACTCCAAGAGACCCAGTACTTC. Its protein product is CASSFGRLQETQYF.

This chain connects TRBV29-1 to TRBJ1-2; 8 nucleotides agree with TRBD1. The CDR3 is made up of 19 amino acids. From germline, CDR1 is SQVTM and CDR2 ANQGSEA. The ends lost 4 bases at V and 2 bases at J; junction bases unmatched: 21. The CDR3 bases are TGCAGCGTTGGGGGAAGCACCGGACAGGGAAAAGCTGCCAACTATGGCTACACCTTC. Residues: CSVGGSTGQGKAANYGYTF.

The count of this clone is one. The chain has TRBV19 and TRBJ2-7, with TRBD2 matching over 10 bases. The V gene end was trimmed by 5 bases and the J gene end by 4 bases; junction bases not matched to a gene: 14. Germline CDR1 reads LNHDA; CDR2 reads SQIVND (reference sequence). The length of the CDR3 is 17 residues. CDR3 nucleotide sequence: TGTGCCAGTAGTCCTCCTCGGCTAGCGGGAGTCAGGTACGAGCAGTACTTC. Amino acids: CASSPPRLAGVRYEQYF.

The chain links TRBV21-1 to TRBJ2-7; the table gives TRBD2 as D, unverified against the DNA. TRBV21-1 is described as a pseudogene. CDR3 length: 12 residues. The CDR3 DNA reads TGTGCCAGCACCAATGGCGGGTGTGAGCAGTACTTC. It encodes CASTNGGCEQYF.

The chain carries TRBV30 and TRBJ2-7; TRBD2 aligns across 11 bases. Germline V gene lookup returns CDR1 GTSNPN and CDR2 SVGIG (reference sequence). The length of the CDR3 is 14 residues. V was clipped by 5 bases and J by 6 bases; unmatched bases: 9. The chain's CDR3 is CAWDSGTSGREQYF. CDR3 nucleotides: TGTGCCTGGGACTCCGGGACTAGCGGTCGCGAGCAGTACTTC. The full variable domain, completed using reference TRBV30 and TRBJ2-7, is SQTIHQWPATLVQPVGSPLSLECTVEGTSNPNLYWYRQAAGRGLQLLFYSVGIGQISSEVPQNLSASRPQDRQFILSSKKLLLSDSGFYLCAWDSGTSGREQYFGPGTRLTVT.

The V and J genes are TRBV5-1 and TRBJ2-1; 7 nucleotides line up with TRBD1. V trimming: 1 base; J trimming: 8 bases; junction bases outside the gene matches: 3. The CDR3 spans 13 residues. The germline V gene has CDR1 SGHRS and CDR2 YFSETQ. This CDR3 is CASSLTGEHEQFF. CDR3 sequence (DNA): TGCGCCAGCAGCTTGACAGGGGAGCATGAGCAGTTCTTC.

This chain links TRBV5-4 with TRBJ2-3; possible D gene TRBD1, 6 bases. The CDR3 totals 14 residues. Trimming removed 5 bases from V and 2 bases from J, with 12 bases in between. The germline V gene has CDR1 SGHNT and CDR2 YYREEE (reference sequence). Here the CDR3 DNA reads TGTGCCAGCAGTTCAGTGGGGGCCACAGATACGCAGTATTTT. Translation gives CASSSVGATDTQYF.

The rearrangement links TRBV10-3 to TRBJ1-2; 7 positions agree with TRBD1. Germline V gene sequence: CDR1 ENHRY, CDR2 SYGVKD. The CDR3 contains 13 residues. Trimming took 6 bases from V and 8 from J; bases not matched to a gene: 9. Here the CDR3 DNA reads TGTGCCATCAGCGCGGGACAGACCGGAGGCTACACCTTC. Translated: CAISAGQTGGYTF.

The chain joins TRBV11-2 to TRBJ2-1; D might be TRBD1 (7 bases). V shed 5 bases and J shed 0 bases, with 8 bases lying between them. CDR3 size: 14 residues. CDR1 SGHAT and CDR2 FQNNGV come from the germline V gene. CDR3 coding DNA: TGTGCCAGCAGCCAGGGGGGCTCCTACAATGAGCAGTTCTTC. Translated, it gives CASSQGGSYNEQFF.

The chain employs TRBV9 and TRBJ1-3; no firm D call. CDR3 length: 14 amino acids. CDR1 is SGDLS and CDR2 is YYNGEE in the germline V gene. Trimming pared 4 bases from V and 2 bases from J, leaving 10 bases between. DNA for the CDR3: TGTGCCAGCAGCTTTGAGGGTGCTGGAAACACCATATATTTT. Translating it yields CASSFEGAGNTIYF.

V usage is TRBV6-5 and J usage is TRBJ2-7, with 8 nucleotides matching TRBD2. The CDR3 totals 14 residues. J was trimmed by 4 bases and V by 5 bases; bases with no gene match: 7. CDR1 and CDR2 from the germline V gene are MNHEY and SVGAGI. CDR3 bases: TGTGCCAGCAGTCGCGGGGGGATCGGATACGAGCAGTACTTC. It yields the protein CASSRGGIGYEQYF.

CDR3 DNA sequence: TGTGCCAGCAGCCTACGGACTAATGAGCAGTTCTTC. This encodes CASSLRTNEQFF. The chain joins TRBV5-4 to TRBJ2-1, with D possibly matching TRBD2 (5 bases). Germline values: CDR1 SGHNT, CDR2 YYREEE (reference sequence). CDR3 length equals 12 residues. Trimming shortened V by 4 bases and J by 7 bases, and 9 bases separated the two germline ends.

The CDR3, as DNA: TGCAGCGTTGTACCACAGGATAGAGACACCATATATTTT. It translates to CSVVPQDRDTIYF. This chain links TRBV29-1 with TRBJ1-3; tentative D call: TRBD1 (5 bases). In germline, CDR1 is SQVTM, CDR2 ANQGSEA. The CDR3 contains 13 residues. Trimming pared 4 bases from V and 8 bases from J, leaving 15 bases between.

The V and J genes are TRBV9 and TRBJ2-5; 11 bases align to TRBD2. Germline CDR1 is SGDLS and CDR2 is YYNGEE. With 0 bases clipped from V and 5 bases from J, the junction kept 9 bases outside the gene matches. The CDR3 sequence is 17 residues long. In DNA, the CDR3 is TGTGCCAGCAGCGTAGGAGTTAGCGGGGGGGTGGGGGAGACCCAGTACTTC. It specifies CASSVGVSGGVGETQYF.

The rearrangement links TRBV21-1 to TRBJ1-5; the table's D call TRBD1 went unverified against the DNA. TRBV21-1 counts as a pseudogene. This CDR3 comprises 16 residues. The CDR3 reads CASSKTGRRGNQPQHF. CDR3 sequence (DNA): TGTGCCAGCAGCAAAACGGGCCGAAGGGGGAACCAGCCCCAGCATTTT.

V gene TRBV7-2 combines with J gene TRBJ2-1; D might be TRBD2 (5 bases). The germline gives CDR1 SGHTA, CDR2 FQGNSA. The CDR3 runs to 15 residues. V was trimmed by 5 bases and J by 0 bases, leaving 11 bases between them. CDR3 sequence (DNA): TGTGCCAGCAGCAAGAGCGGTCCCTCCTACAATGAGCAGTTCTTC. It codes for CASSKSGPSYNEQFF.

This clone showed up just once. V and J are TRBV29-1 and TRBJ2-1, with 8 positions matching TRBD2. Germline CDR1 reads SQVTM; CDR2 reads ANQGSEA. The CDR3 is made up of 13 amino acids. V trimming: 6 bases; J trimming: 10 bases; junction bases outside the gene matches: 11. The CDR3 DNA sequence: TGCAGCGTAGAGGGGGACGGGACTAGGGAGCAGTTCTTC. Translated, it gives CSVEGDGTREQFF.

The V gene is TRBV19, the J gene TRBJ1-6; tentative D call: TRBD1 (5 bases). Germline V gene sequence: CDR1 LNHDA, CDR2 SQIVND (reference sequence). This CDR3 is 15 amino acids long. Trimming took off 7 bases at V and 6 bases at J, with 16 bases between the two ends. CDR3: CASTIGAASNSPLHF. The CDR3, as DNA: TGTGCCAGTACCATAGGGGCGGCGTCTAATTCACCCCTCCACTTT.

Here the CDR3 reads CASSLGQGIVTGGYTF. In DNA form, the CDR3 reads TGCGCCAGCAGCTTGGGCCAGGGGATCGTTACGGGAGGCTACACCTTC. V usage is TRBV5-1 and J usage is TRBJ1-2; a weak D match, TRBD1 (6 bases). Germline V gene data show CDR1 as SGHRS and CDR2 as YFSETQ. The CDR3 is 16 amino acids. Trimming shortened V by 0 bases and J by 8 bases, and 20 bases separated the two germline ends.

This chain uses TRBV27 with TRBJ2-1; 7 nucleotides match TRBD2. V gave up 2 bases and J gave up 2 bases; unmatched junction bases: 12. The CDR3 is made up of 18 amino acids. CDR1 MNHEY and CDR2 SMNVEV come from the germline V gene (reference sequence). The CDR3 nucleotides read TGTGCCAGCAGTTTACAATTCTCTGGGGACTACACCTACAATGAGCAGTTCTTC. This sequence encodes CASSLQFSGDYTYNEQFF.

The chain couples TRBV11-2 to TRBJ2-2; no clear D. The CDR3 sequence is 16 residues long. Germline-derived CDR1 and CDR2 are SGHAT and FQNNGV. Deletions cut 2 bases from V and 0 bases from J, with 10 bases between. The CDR3 DNA is TGTGCCAGCAGCTTATTCACCACTTCGAACACCGGGGAGCTGTTTTTT. Protein product: CASSLFTTSNTGELFF.

V and J are TRBV4-1 and TRBJ2-3, with 13 bases that match TRBD2. There are 18 residues in the CDR3. Trimming removed 3 bases from V and 1 base from J; junction bases left unmatched: 7. Germline CDR1 and CDR2: MGHRA and YSYEKL. CDR3 amino acids: CASSHRGLAGEGTDTQYF. The CDR3 DNA follows: TGCGCCAGCAGCCACCGAGGACTAGCGGGAGAGGGCACAGATACGCAGTATTTT.